This T cell receptor (beta chain) is drawn from a study of control samples from healthy donors and cancer patients. The table came from immunoSEQ multiplex PCR; TCRdb's copy has only in-frame clones and leaves some out. This table holds fewer than 250,000 clones. This TCR was recovered from a woman younger than 45 in good health. The specimen sequenced was blood.

Here the CDR3 reads CAISGTGLNTEAFF. CDR3 nucleotides: TGTGCCATCAGTGGAACAGGGTTGAACACTGAAGCTTTCTTT. J is TRBJ1-1 and V is TRBV10-3, with D possibly being TRBD1 (6 bases). V dropped 4 bases and J dropped 0 bases, with 9 bases sitting between them. Germline-derived CDR1 and CDR2 are ENHRY and SYGVKD. The CDR3 has 14 amino acids.